The 18 T cell receptor beta chains listed next were all sequenced from one sample in a study of cytomegalovirus exposure and HLA in healthy donors. The PCR used 60 Vbeta and 13 Jbeta primers. Clones were read by immunoSEQ multiplex PCR, and TCRdb kept only the in-frame ones, dropping some. The sample has roughly 200,000 clones, around a tenth seen once. Sequencing was performed on PBMCs. These receptors originate from a woman aged 25 to 45 in good health and CMV-seropositive.

CDR3 in amino acids: CASSLTSGRDYEQYF. As DNA, the CDR3 is TGCGCCAGCAGTCTGACTAGCGGGAGAGACTACGAGCAGTACTTC. This sequence joins TRBV4-1 and TRBJ2-7; 12 nucleotides align to TRBD2. CDR1 is MGHRA and CDR2 is YSYEKL in the germline V gene. Losses at the gene ends were 6 bases for V and 3 bases for J; bases not matched to a gene: 6. The CDR3 loop spans 15 amino acids.

This sequence joins TRBV19 and TRBJ1-4; D unresolved. CDR1 and CDR2 (germline): LNHDA, SQIVND (reference sequence). Trimming stripped 7 bases from V and 4 bases from J, with 10 bases between. CDR3 length equals 13 residues. CDR3 region: CASKQQYNEKLFF. CDR3 coding DNA: TGTGCCAGTAAACAACAGTATAATGAAAAACTGTTTTTT.

The CDR3 region is CAWKGANEKLFF. CDR3 coding DNA: TGTGCCTGGAAAGGGGCGAATGAAAAACTGTTTTTT. The chain recombines TRBV30 with TRBJ1-4, with D possibly matching TRBD1 (5 bases). CDR1 GTSNPN and CDR2 SVGIG come from the germline V gene (reference sequence). V dropped 4 bases and J dropped 5 bases, with 8 bases sitting between them. The CDR3 extends over 12 amino acids.

The CDR3 reads CASSPRTGGEGWTNEKLFF. As DNA, the CDR3 is TGTGCCAGCTCACCACGGACAGGTGGTGAGGGTTGGACTAATGAAAAACTGTTTTTT. This chain connects TRBV18 to TRBJ1-4; 7 positions agree with TRBD1. This CDR3 is built from 19 residues. J gave up 2 bases and V 1 base, and 13 bases lay outside the gene matches. From germline, CDR1 is KGHSH and CDR2 LQKENI.

This chain connects TRBV4-2 to TRBJ2-2; 11 bases map to TRBD2. Germline CDR1 LGHNA, CDR2 YNFKEQ. The CDR3 is made up of 17 amino acids. The J segment lost 6 bases and the V segment lost 0 bases, leaving 6 bases of the junction unmatched. The CDR3 region is CASSQEWALAGAGELFF. CDR3 DNA sequence: TGTGCCAGCAGCCAAGAGTGGGCACTAGCGGGAGCCGGGGAGCTGTTTTTT.

This clone showed up just a few times. The rearrangement links TRBV6-1 to TRBJ2-7, with D maybe TRBD2 (6 bases). CDR1 MNHNS and CDR2 SASEGT come from the germline V gene. Trimming took off 2 bases at V and 3 bases at J, with 14 bases between the two ends. This CDR3 comprises 15 residues. The CDR3 sequence: CASSESGHLLYEQYF. The DNA for the CDR3 is TGTGCCAGCAGTGAAAGCGGGCACCTACTCTACGAGCAGTACTTC.

The sample holds a few counts of this clone. The chain is built from TRBV11-1 and TRBJ1-4; TRBD1 matches at 9 bases. V shed 5 bases and J 8 bases; nucleotides not matched to a gene: 6. CDR3 length equals 14 residues. Germline V CDR1 and CDR2: SGHAT, FQDESV (reference sequence). CDR3 nucleotide sequence: TGTGCCAGCAGCCCGGACAGGGGAGAAGAAAAACTGTTTTTT. Its protein is CASSPDRGEEKLFF.

The V and J genes are TRBV7-9 and TRBJ1-1, with 10 nucleotides matching TRBD1. Germline CDR1 is SEHNR and CDR2 is FQNEAQ (reference sequence). The CDR3 is 19 amino acids. V was clipped by 2 bases and J by 1 base; unmatched bases: 13. The CDR3 bases are TGTGCCAGCAGCTTATTACGACCGGGACAGGGGAAGGGGAACACTGAAGCTTTCTTT. As protein: CASSLLRPGQGKGNTEAFF.

This clone has only a few counts. V and J are TRBV2 and TRBJ1-1, with 8 bases identical to TRBD1. The J segment lost 1 base and the V segment lost 2 bases, leaving 3 bases of the junction unmatched. This CDR3 has 15 residues. Germline CDR1 SNHLY, CDR2 FYNNEI. The CDR3 nucleotides are TGTGCCAGCAGTGAAAGAACAGGGGGGAACACTGAAGCTTTCTTT. Translation gives CASSERTGGNTEAFF.

CDR3 sequence reads: CASSESVSNQPQHF. The CDR3 region has the DNA TGTGCCAGCAGTGAGTCAGTAAGCAATCAGCCCCAGCATTTT. This chain connects TRBV2 to TRBJ1-5; D remains unclear. This CDR3 has 14 amino acids. Germline assignment: CDR1 SNHLY and CDR2 FYNNEI. The V gene lost 3 bases and the J gene lost 1 base, with 7 bases spanning the gap.

This clone appeared a few times. The rearrangement joins TRBV6-1 to TRBJ1-2; 7 bases match TRBD1. Germline CDR1 reads MNHNS; CDR2 reads SASEGT. The CDR3 runs to 17 residues. Unmatched junction bases numbered 11, after V lost 2 bases and J lost 2 bases. CDR3 nucleotides: TGTGCCAGCAGTGAACTGTTACCGACAGGGACCAACTATGGCTACACCTTC. It codes for CASSELLPTGTNYGYTF.

The chain couples TRBV29-1 to TRBJ1-5; D might be TRBD1 (5 bases). The germline gives CDR1 SQVTM, CDR2 ANQGSEA. This CDR3 has 13 residues. V was pared by 1 base and J by 6 bases, with 10 bases between. The CDR3 DNA is TGCAGCGTTGAAGGGCAGGGCGGTCAGCCCCAGCATTTT. Its translation is CSVEGQGGQPQHF.

This clone was detected a few times. The rearrangement uses TRBV7-9 and TRBJ1-2; no definite D call. The CDR3 sequence is 13 residues long. Germline V gives CDR1 SEHNR, CDR2 FQNEAQ (reference sequence). Trimming shortened V by 7 bases and J by 3 bases, and 12 bases separated the two germline ends. This CDR3 reads CASNPILYYGYTF. In nucleotides, the CDR3 is TGTGCCAGCAACCCCATACTTTACTATGGCTACACCTTC. The full variable domain, completed using reference TRBV7-9 and TRBJ1-2, is DTGVSQNPRHKITKRGQNVTFRCDPISEHNRLYWYRQTLGQGPEFLTYFQNEAQLEKSRLLSDRFSAERPKGSFSTLEIQRTEQGDSAMYLCASNPILYYGYTFGSGTRLTVV.

This clone has more than one count but fewer than ten. This chain uses TRBV9 with TRBJ1-3; 12 bases match TRBD1. V lost 5 bases and J lost 4; bases outside the gene matches: 4. Germline loops: CDR1 SGDLS, CDR2 YYNGEE. CDR3 length: 15 amino acids. The CDR3 nucleotides are TGTGCCAGCAGGGGACAGGGGGCGCGAGGAAACACCATATATTTT. It codes for CASRGQGARGNTIYF.

V gene TRBV29-1 combines with J gene TRBJ2-7, with D perhaps TRBD1 (5 bases). Germline loops: CDR1 SQVTM, CDR2 ANQGSEA. V was trimmed by 0 bases and J by 3 bases, leaving 12 bases between them. The length of the CDR3 is 14 residues. The CDR3 region has the DNA TGCAGCGTTGAAGATCGAAGGGGCTTCTACGAGCAGTACTTC. It yields the protein CSVEDRRGFYEQYF.

There are a few counts of this clone. The chain combines TRBV7-9 with TRBJ1-3; D call uncertain. The V end was cut by 5 bases, the J end by 0 bases, with 8 bases between. Germline lookup yields CDR1 SEHNR and CDR2 FQNEAQ (reference sequence). This CDR3 contains 14 residues. The CDR3 nucleotides read TGTGCCAGCAGCCAACACAGCTCTGGAAACACCATATATTTT. It yields the protein CASSQHSSGNTIYF. Looking up the rest from reference TRBV7-9 and TRBJ1-3 gives the full variable domain: DTGVSQNPRHKITKRGQNVTFRCDPISEHNRLYWYRQTLGQGPEFLTYFQNEAQLEKSRLLSDRFSAERPKGSFSTLEIQRTEQGDSAMYLCASSQHSSGNTIYFGEGSWLTVV.

The rearrangement joins TRBV11-3 to TRBJ2-3; 9 bases agree with TRBD1. J was trimmed by 6 bases and V by 0 bases; bases with no gene match: 4. Germline V gene data show CDR1 as SGHNT and CDR2 as YENEEA. The CDR3 has 15 residues. CDR3 DNA: TGTGCCAGCAGCTTAGAGGGACAGGGAGCGGATACGCAGTATTTT. Protein: CASSLEGQGADTQYF.

The chain links TRBV7-9 to TRBJ1-2; the D gene is possibly TRBD1 (5 bases). Trimming took 11 bases from V and 1 from J, leaving 8 bases between them. CDR1 and CDR2 from the germline V gene are SEHNR and FQNEAQ (reference sequence). The CDR3 is 11 residues long. For the CDR3, the DNA is TGTGCCGGGGCCGTTAACTATGGCTACACCTTC. Protein product: CAGAVNYGYTF.